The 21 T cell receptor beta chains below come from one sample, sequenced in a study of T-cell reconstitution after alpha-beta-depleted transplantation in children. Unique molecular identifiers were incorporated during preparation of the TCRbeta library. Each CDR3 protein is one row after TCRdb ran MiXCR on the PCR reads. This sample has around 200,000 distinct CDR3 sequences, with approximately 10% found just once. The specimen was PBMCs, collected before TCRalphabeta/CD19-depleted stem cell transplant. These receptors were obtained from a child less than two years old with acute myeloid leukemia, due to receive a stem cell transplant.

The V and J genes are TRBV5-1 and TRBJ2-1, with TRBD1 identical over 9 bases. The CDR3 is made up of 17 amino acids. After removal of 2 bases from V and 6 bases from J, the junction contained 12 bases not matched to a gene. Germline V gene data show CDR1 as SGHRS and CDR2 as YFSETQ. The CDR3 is CASSLPGQGPNPNEQFF. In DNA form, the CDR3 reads TGCGCCAGCAGCTTACCGGGACAGGGACCCAATCCCAATGAGCAGTTCTTC.

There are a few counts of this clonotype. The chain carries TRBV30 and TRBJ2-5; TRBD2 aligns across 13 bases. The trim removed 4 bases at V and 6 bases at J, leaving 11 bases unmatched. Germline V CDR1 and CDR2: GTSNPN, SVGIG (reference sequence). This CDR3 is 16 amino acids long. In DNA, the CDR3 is TGTGCCTGGACCCCTCGGACTAGCGGGAGTAGGAAGACCCAGTACTTC. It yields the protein CAWTPRTSGSRKTQYF.

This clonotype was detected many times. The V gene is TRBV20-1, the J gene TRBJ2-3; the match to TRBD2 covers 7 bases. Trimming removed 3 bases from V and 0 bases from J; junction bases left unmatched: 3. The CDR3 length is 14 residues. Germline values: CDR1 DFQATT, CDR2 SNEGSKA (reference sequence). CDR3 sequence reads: CSARRTRSTDTQYF. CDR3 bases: TGCAGTGCTAGGAGGACTAGAAGCACAGATACGCAGTATTTT.

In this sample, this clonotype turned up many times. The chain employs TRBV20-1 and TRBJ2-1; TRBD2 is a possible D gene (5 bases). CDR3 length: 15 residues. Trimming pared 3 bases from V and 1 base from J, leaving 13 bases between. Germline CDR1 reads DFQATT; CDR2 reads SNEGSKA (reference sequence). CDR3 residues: CSASQAALSYNEQFF. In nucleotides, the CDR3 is TGCAGTGCTAGCCAAGCGGCCTTGTCCTACAATGAGCAGTTCTTC.

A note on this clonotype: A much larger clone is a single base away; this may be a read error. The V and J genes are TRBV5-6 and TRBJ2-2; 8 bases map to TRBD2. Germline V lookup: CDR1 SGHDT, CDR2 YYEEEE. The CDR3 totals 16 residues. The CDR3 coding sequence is TGTGCCAGCAGCGTGCCGCGGGAGGCTATCGCCGGGGAGCTGTCTTTT. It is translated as CASSVPREAIAGELSF.

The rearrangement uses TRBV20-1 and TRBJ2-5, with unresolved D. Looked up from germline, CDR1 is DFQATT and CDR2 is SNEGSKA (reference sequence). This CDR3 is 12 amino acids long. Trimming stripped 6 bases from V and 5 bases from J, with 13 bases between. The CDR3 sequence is CSAGNPQETQYF. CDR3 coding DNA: TGCAGTGCCGGCAACCCCCAGGAGACCCAGTACTTC.

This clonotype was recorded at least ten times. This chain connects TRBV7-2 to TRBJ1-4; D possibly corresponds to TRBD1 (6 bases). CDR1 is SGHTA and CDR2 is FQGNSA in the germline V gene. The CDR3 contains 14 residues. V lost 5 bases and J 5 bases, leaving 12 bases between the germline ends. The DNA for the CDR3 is TGTGCCAGCAGCCTTCACAGGGACAATGAAAAACTGTTTTTT. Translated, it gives CASSLHRDNEKLFF.

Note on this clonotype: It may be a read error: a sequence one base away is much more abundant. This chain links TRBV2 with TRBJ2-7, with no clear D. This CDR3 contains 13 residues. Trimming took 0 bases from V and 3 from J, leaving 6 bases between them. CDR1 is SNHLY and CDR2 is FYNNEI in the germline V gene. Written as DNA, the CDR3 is TGTGCCAGCAGTGAAGCCGGATACTACGAGCAGTACTTC. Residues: CASSEAGYYEQYF.

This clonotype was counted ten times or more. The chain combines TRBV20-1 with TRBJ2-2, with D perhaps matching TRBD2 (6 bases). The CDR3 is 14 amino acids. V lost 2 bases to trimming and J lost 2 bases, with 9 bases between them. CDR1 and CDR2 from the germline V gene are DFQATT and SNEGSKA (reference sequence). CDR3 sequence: CSARPGGNTGELFF. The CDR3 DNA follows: TGCAGTGCTAGACCCGGGGGAAACACCGGGGAGCTGTTTTTT.

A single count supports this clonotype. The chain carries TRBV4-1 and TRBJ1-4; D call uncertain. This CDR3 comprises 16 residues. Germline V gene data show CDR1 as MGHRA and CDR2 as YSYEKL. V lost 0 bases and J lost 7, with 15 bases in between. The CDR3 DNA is TGCGCCAGCAGCCAAGAAGGACCGGGGAGAAGTGAAAAACTGTTTTTT. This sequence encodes CASSQEGPGRSEKLFF.

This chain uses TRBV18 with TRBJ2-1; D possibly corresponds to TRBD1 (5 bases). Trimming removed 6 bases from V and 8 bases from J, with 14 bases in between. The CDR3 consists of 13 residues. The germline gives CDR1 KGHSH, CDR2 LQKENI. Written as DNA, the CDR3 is TGTGCCAGCTCCCCCCCAGGGCGCGATGAGCAGTTCTTC. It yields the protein CASSPPGRDEQFF.

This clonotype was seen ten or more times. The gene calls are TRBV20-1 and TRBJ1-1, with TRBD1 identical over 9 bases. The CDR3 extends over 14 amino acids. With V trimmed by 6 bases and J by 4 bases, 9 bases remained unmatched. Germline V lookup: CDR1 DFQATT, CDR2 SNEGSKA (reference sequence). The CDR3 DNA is TGCAGTGCGAGACAGGGGGGGCCAGTCACTGAAGCTTTCTTT. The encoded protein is CSARQGGPVTEAFF.

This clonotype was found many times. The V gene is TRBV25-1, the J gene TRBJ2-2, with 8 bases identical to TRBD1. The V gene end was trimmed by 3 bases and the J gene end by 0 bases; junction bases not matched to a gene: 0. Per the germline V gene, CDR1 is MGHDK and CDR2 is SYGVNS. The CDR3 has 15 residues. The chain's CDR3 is CASSDRGPNTGELFF. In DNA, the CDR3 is TGTGCCAGCAGTGACAGGGGGCCGAACACCGGGGAGCTGTTTTTT.

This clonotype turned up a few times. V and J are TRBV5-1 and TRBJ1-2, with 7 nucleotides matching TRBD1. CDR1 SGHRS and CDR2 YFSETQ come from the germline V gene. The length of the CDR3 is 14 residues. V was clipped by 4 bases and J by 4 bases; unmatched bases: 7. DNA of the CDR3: TGCGCCAGCAGCCCCAGGGGGATCGGCTATGGCTACACCTTC. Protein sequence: CASSPRGIGYGYTF.

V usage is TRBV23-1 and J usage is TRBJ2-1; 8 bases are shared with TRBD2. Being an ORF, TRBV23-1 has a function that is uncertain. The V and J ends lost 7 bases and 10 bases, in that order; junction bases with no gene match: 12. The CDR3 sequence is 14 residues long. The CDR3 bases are TGCGCCAGCACTCCGGGACTAGGGGCTATCGAGCAGTTCTTC. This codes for CASTPGLGAIEQFF.

CDR3 bases: TGTGCCAGCAGTTACGGGGGACAGACCCTAGCCAAAAACATTCAGTACTTC. Translating gives CASSYGGQTLAKNIQYF. This chain joins TRBV12-3 or TRBV12-4 and TRBJ2-4; TRBD1 might be the D (7 bases). The CDR3 loop spans 17 amino acids. V dropped 4 bases and J dropped 0 bases, with 16 bases sitting between them.

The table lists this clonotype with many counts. This CDR3 reads CASSLNRLTGELFF. The CDR3, as DNA: TGTGCCAGCAGCTTAAATAGGTTAACCGGGGAGCTGTTTTTT. This chain links TRBV7-2 with TRBJ2-2; D gene unclear. The CDR3 totals 14 residues. V shed 2 bases and J shed 5 bases, with 9 bases lying between them. Per the germline V gene, CDR1 is SGHTA and CDR2 is FQGNSA.

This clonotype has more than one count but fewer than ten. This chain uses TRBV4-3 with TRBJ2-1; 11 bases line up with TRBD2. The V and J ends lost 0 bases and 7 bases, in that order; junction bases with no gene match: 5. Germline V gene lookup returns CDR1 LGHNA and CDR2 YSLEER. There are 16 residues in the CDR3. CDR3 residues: CASSQEIAGGRNEQFF. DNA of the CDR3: TGCGCCAGCAGCCAAGAAATAGCGGGAGGGAGAAATGAGCAGTTCTTC.

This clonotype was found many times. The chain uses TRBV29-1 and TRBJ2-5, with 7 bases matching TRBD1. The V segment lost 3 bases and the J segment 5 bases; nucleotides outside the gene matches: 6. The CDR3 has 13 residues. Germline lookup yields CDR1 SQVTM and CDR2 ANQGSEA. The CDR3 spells CSVDRQGQETQYF. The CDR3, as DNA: TGCAGCGTTGATAGACAGGGCCAGGAGACCCAGTACTTC.

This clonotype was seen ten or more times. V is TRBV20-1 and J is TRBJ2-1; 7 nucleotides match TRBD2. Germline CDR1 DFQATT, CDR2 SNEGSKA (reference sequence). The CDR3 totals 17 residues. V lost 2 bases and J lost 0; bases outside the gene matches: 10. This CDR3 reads CSARSLAAAGSYNEQFF. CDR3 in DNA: TGCAGTGCTAGAAGCCTAGCGGCAGCCGGCTCCTACAATGAGCAGTTCTTC.

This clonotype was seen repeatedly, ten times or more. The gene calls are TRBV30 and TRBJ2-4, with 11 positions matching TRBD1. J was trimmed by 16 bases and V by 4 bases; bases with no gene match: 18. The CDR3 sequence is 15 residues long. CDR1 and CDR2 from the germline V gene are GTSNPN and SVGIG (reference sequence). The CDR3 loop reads CAWIGGQGGGSWPYF. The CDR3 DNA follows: TGTGCCTGGATTGGGGGACAGGGGGGTGGTTCTTGGCCCTACTTC. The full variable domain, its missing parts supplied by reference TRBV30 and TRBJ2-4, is SQTIHQWPATLVQPVGSPLSLECTVEGTSNPNLYWYRQAAGRGLQLLFYSVGIGQISSEVPQNLSASRPQDRQFILSSKKLLLSDSGFYLCAWIGGQGGGSWPYFGAGTRLSVL.